This T cell receptor (beta chain) was captured in a study of shared clonotypes between healthy human individuals (dated by TCRdb to the early 2020s). Notes on the research overall: The cohort included a few men and a couple of women between 18 and 49 years of age. To estimate repertoire size and how much clonotype sharing occurs between individuals, the study deeply sequenced the blood TCR repertoires of several healthy adults. Per donor, three plates each were used for CD4 naive and CD4 memory, two for CD8 naive, and one for CD8 memory. Different laboratories and diverse techniques were used to prepare libraries and sequence TCR repertoires, to increase sequencing depth and limit assay-specific biases. Per donor, leukapheresis produced somewhere between about 0.85 and 10 billion PBMCs. Study-wide findings and limitations: Naive subsets generally had larger estimated clonotype richness than memory subsets. Because the study included only a small number of donors, the genetic and exposure-history diversity represented was limited. Across a few donors, around 5% of naive CD4, roughly 3.3% of naive CD8, under 2.5% of memory CD4, and 0.4% of memory CD8 clonotypes were shared. Sampling was restricted to blood, and TCR repertoires in tissues likely differ from the TCR repertoires found in blood. Rarefaction of sorted-subset datasets indicated incomplete sequencing despite the large sequencing depth. Compared with non-shared clonotypes, the clonotypes found in all four sorted-subset donors had higher generation probabilities. Based on pairwise subsampling, the degree of clonotype sharing among donors was expected to be affected by sequencing depth.

The donors were healthy, HIV-negative adults with no recently reported acute infections or vaccinations. All donors were Caucasian adults living in Nashville, Tennessee, USA. Magnetic negative selection was used to enrich CD4+ T cells, after which naive cells were positively selected on CD45RA and the negative fraction became the memory subset. After blood collection by leukapheresis, PBMCs were isolated using Ficoll-Histopaque density gradient centrifugation and then cryopreserved in the vapor phase of liquid nitrogen. Analytical flow cytometry was used to check the purity and quantity of every magnetically sorted T cell population. From each sorted fraction, genomic DNA was isolated and quantified by UV absorbance on a Nanodrop 2000c. Using the deep immunoSEQ assay, TCR CDR3 regions were amplified from genomic DNA by multiplex PCR. Extracted genomic DNA from each cell subset was distributed evenly across all wells of several immunoSEQ 96-well plates, and each plate was treated as a replicate. For sorted subsets, around 200 ng genomic DNA, equal to 30,000 or so T cell genomes, was loaded into each replicate PCR. Purified libraries were measured with a Qubit 3.0 fluorometer, size-checked on a Bioanalyzer 2100, and measured again with the KAPA Library Quantification kit. A separate single-read 150-cycle Illumina NextSeq 550 flow cell was used to sequence each immunoSEQ 96-well plate. In the original analysis: Because the immunoSEQ output included only junctional sequences and no quality scores, the filtering could not be the same as the filtering used for full-length reads. Sequences were annotated with PyIR, a Python wrapper for IgBLAST v1.9, and V/J genes and CDR3 were assigned using IMGT germline references. Reads were filtered out if the reads had weak V/J assignments (E-value above 1e-6), no CDR3, stop codons, out-of-frame junctions, or ambiguous translated residues. V3J clonotypes were defined as sequences sharing an identical inferred V gene, J gene, and CDR3 amino acid sequence. Percentage overlap between repertoires was computed as shared unique clonotypes divided by the size of the smaller repertoire. Richness of each repertoire was evaluated using RTK rarefaction, the Chao1 estimator, and Recon v2.1 estimates of unobserved clonotypes. Generation probabilities were computed with OLGA for all TCRbeta clonotypes obtained by the gDNA method from a few donors. Held by TCRdb, this immuneACCESS table contains in-frame sequences only and omits some clones. Under half of the omission traces to an unresolved V gene where checked; the cause of the rest is unknown. D and trimming come from the DNA, and the V and J calls and clone size come from that table. The sample records 850,000 to 1,200,000 clones, around 74% of which are singletons. The ten largest clones add up to 1.4% of the sample.

Based on the germline V gene, the CDR1 and CDR2 sequences are MNHNS and SASEGT. Including the terminal cysteine and phenylalanine, the CDR3 comprises 16 residues. Only the CDR3 portion is preserved as DNA: 48 bases, with reading frame beginning at the first base. Germline trimming amounts to 4 bases on V and 2 bases on J, with 4 as the count of junction bases outside the gene matches. To note about this clone: Its target antigen remains unknown. No per-base quality is available; no much larger clone lies one base away.

The clonotype was recovered from a man aged 18 to 30 in good health. The chain is made from TRBV6-1 and TRBJ2-6; TRBD1 agrees with 8 junctional bases. Sequenced sample: memory CD4+ T cells sorted from blood. The sample's cell subset or site, from its label and the paper: CD45RA-negative fraction. This receptor has the CDR3 CASSGQGAAGANVLTF. The nucleotide sequence is TGTGCCAGCAGTGGGCAGGGGGCAGCTGGGGCCAACGTCCTGACTTTC.